Listed below are T cell receptor beta chains from one sample, sequenced in a study of cytomegalovirus exposure and HLA in healthy donors. TCRdb's table, derived via immunoSEQ multiplex PCR, lists solely in-frame clones and lacks some. The sample includes hundreds of thousands of clones, just under 70% of them seen just once. The sequencing sample was made of PBMCs. The receptor source for this set is a man aged 35 to 55 in good health and CMV-seropositive. Each CDR3 is given with its conserved first and last residue. The D gene is left open where the match is weak. A row's size may be missing; if present it is once, few, many or a size class.

d_gene | j_gene | v_gene | abundance | CDR3nt | CDR3aa
NA | TRBJ2-6 | TRBV9 | NA | TGTGCCAGCAGCGTAGAGGGGAACTCTGGGGCCAACGTCCTGACTTTC | CASSVEGNSGANVLTF
TRBD2 | TRBJ2-3 | TRBV5-1 | NA | TGCGCCAGCAGCTCCCTCGGGACTAGTACAGATACGCAGTATTTT | CASSSLGTSTDTQYF
NA | TRBJ1-1 | TRBV6-5 | NA | TGTGCCAGCAGCTCGACAAGATCGAACACTGAAGCTTTCTTT | CASSSTRSNTEAFF
NA | TRBJ1-5 | TRBV5-4 | NA | TGTGCCAGCAGCCTACAGCATAGCAATCAGCCCCAGCATTTT | CASSLQHSNQPQHF
NA | TRBJ2-3 | TRBV28 | NA | TGTGCCAGCAGTACCTCTCCGGTGGTCACAGATACGCAGTATTTT | CASSTSPVVTDTQYF
TRBD2 | TRBJ2-1 | TRBV4-2 | NA | TGTGCCAGCAGCCAAGAGGCTAGCGGCGGGGATGAGCAGTTCTTC | CASSQEASGGDEQFF
NA | TRBJ1-2 | TRBV19 | NA | TGTGCCAGTAGTCCGCGAGACAGTTTAAATGGCTACACCTTC | CASSPRDSLNGYTF
NA | TRBJ1-5 | TRBV29-1 | NA | TGCAGCGTTGAACTCGAGGGCAATCAGCCCCAGCATTTT | CSVELEGNQPQHF
NA | TRBJ1-3 | TRBV5-1 | NA | TGCGCCAGCAGCTTGGACGGACAGTCTGGAAACACCATATATTTT | CASSLDGQSGNTIYF
NA | TRBJ2-1 | TRBV15 | NA | TGTGCCACCAGCACCTTCAATGAGCAGTTCTTC | CATSTFNEQFF
NA | TRBJ2-7 | TRBV19 | NA | TGTGCCAGTACCCCCCGGACAGCCTTCGGGGAGCAGTACTTC | CASTPRTAFGEQYF
NA | TRBJ2-7 | TRBV6-1 | NA | TGTGCCAGCAAGAATAGCGGCTACGAGCAGTACTTC | CASKNSGYEQYF
NA | TRBJ1-2 | TRBV7-9 | NA | TGTGCCAGCAGCCCAATCGTGGAGGTGGGGAATGGCTACACCTTC | CASSPIVEVGNGYTF
NA | TRBJ1-6 | TRBV10-3 | few | TGTGCCATCAGTGAGTCAGGGAGACAGGTTAATTCACCCCTCCACTTT | CAISESGRQVNSPLHF
NA | TRBJ1-6 | TRBV28 | NA | TGTGCCAGCAGATCTGACAGGAACAATTCACCCCTCCACTTT | CASRSDRNNSPLHF
TRBD1 | TRBJ1-6 | TRBV5-1 | once | TGCGCCAGCAGCATCCGGGACAGGGCCTATAATTCACCCCTCCACTTT | CASSIRDRAYNSPLHF
NA | TRBJ1-2 | TRBV5-6 | NA | TGTGCCAGCAGCTCTACAGAAAACTATGGCTACACCTTC | CASSSTENYGYTF
NA | TRBJ1-4 | TRBV10-3 | NA | TGTGCCATCGGATCGGGCGGACTCAATGAAAAACTGTTTTTT | CAIGSGGLNEKLFF
TRBD1 | TRBJ1-1 | TRBV19 | NA | TGTGCCAGTAGTAAATTCTCGGGACAGGGCGTTGGCACTGAAGCTTTCTTT | CASSKFSGQGVGTEAFF
NA | TRBJ1-2 | TRBV15 | NA | TGTGCCACCAGCAGTGACCGGGCAGGAGGGGATGGCTACACCTTC | CATSSDRAGGDGYTF
TRBD1 | TRBJ1-2 | TRBV10-3 | NA | TGTGCCATCAGTGAGGCAGGGGGCGACGGCTACACCTTC | CAISEAGGDGYTF
NA | TRBJ2-7 | TRBV5-6 | NA | TGTGCCAGCAGCACCGCGACCTACGAGCAGTACTTC | CASSTATYEQYF
NA | TRBJ2-7 | TRBV7-9 | NA | TGTGCCAGCAGCCCCGGTTGGGGAGGCTACGAGCAGTACTTC | CASSPGWGGYEQYF
NA | TRBJ2-7 | TRBV5-5 | few | TGTGCCAGCAGCCCCCTGCCGGGGACAACCTTCTCCGAGCAGTACTTC | CASSPLPGTTFSEQYF
NA | TRBJ1-1 | TRBV5-1 | NA | TGCGCCAGCAGCTTGTACCAGGGGATCGCGAACACTGAAGCTTTCTTT | CASSLYQGIANTEAFF
NA | TRBJ1-4 | TRBV19 | once | TGTGCCACCTACAGTTCCGGAAAACTGTTTTTT | CATYSSGKLFF
TRBD1 | TRBJ2-7 | TRBV6-5 | few | TGTGCCAGCAGTTCCTCCTGGACAGGGGTCTACGAGCAGTACTTC | CASSSSWTGVYEQYF
TRBD1 | TRBJ1-4 | TRBV6-1 | NA | TGTGCCAGCGAGACAGGGGGGCAATGGAAACTGTTTTTT | CASETGGQWKLFF
NA | TRBJ1-2 | TRBV5-6 | NA | TGTGCCAGCACCGGTAGTAACTATGGCTACACCTTC | CASTGSNYGYTF
TRBD1 | TRBJ1-1 | TRBV6-5 | NA | TGTGCCAGCAGTTACTCGAATCAGGGGGACACTGAAGCTTTCTTT | CASSYSNQGDTEAFF
TRBD1 | TRBJ2-7 | TRBV7-6 | NA | TGTGCCAGCAGCTTAGGGGGGACAGGGCCCTCCGAGCAGTACTTC | CASSLGGTGPSEQYF
NA | TRBJ1-1 | TRBV27 | NA | TGTGCCAGCAGCTTATTTCTACCGGGACATAACACTGAAGCTTTCTTT | CASSLFLPGHNTEAFF
TRBD2 | TRBJ2-7 | TRBV5-1 | once | TGCGCCAGCAGCTTGAATGGGGGGGTGCAGTACTTC | CASSLNGGVQYF
TRBD1 | TRBJ2-3 | TRBV29-1 | NA | TGCAGCGTTGCCCCGGGACAGGCTACAGATACGCAGTATTTT | CSVAPGQATDTQYF
NA | TRBJ1-1 | TRBV18 | NA | TGTGCCAGCTCACCTCCGGGGGAGGGGCGAACTGAAGCTTTCTTT | CASSPPGEGRTEAFF
TRBD2 | TRBJ2-1 | TRBV6-1 | NA | TGTGCCAGCAGTGAACACCCAAGCGGGGTTGAGCAGTTCTTC | CASSEHPSGVEQFF
NA | TRBJ2-7 | TRBV6-1 | NA | TGTGCCAGCAGTGACCGGGACACCTCCTACGAGCAGTACTTC | CASSDRDTSYEQYF
NA | TRBJ2-6 | TRBV2 | NA | TGTGCCAGCAGTGGGGGCCGGACCAACGTCCTGACTTTC | CASSGGRTNVLTF
TRBD1 | TRBJ1-5 | TRBV4-1 | NA | TGCGCCAGCAGCCAAGAGGTCCCCAGGGGGGATCAGCCCCAGCATTTT | CASSQEVPRGDQPQHF
NA | TRBJ1-4 | TRBV7-9 | NA | TGTTCCAGCAGCTTAGAGCGAGAAAAACTGTTTTTT | CSSSLEREKLFF
TRBD1 | TRBJ2-7 | TRBV7-9 | NA | TGTTCCAGCAGCCGAGGCATTGGGACAGAGGGCTACGAGCAGTACTTC | CSSSRGIGTEGYEQYF
NA | TRBJ2-1 | TRBV4-1 | NA | TGCGCCAGCAGCTTTTCAGGGGGACTAGACGGGAATGAGCAGTTCTTC | CASSFSGGLDGNEQFF
NA | TRBJ2-1 | TRBV4-1 | NA | TGCGCCAGCAGCCAAGGTGAGGGTGGCAATGAGCAGTTCTTC | CASSQGEGGNEQFF
NA | TRBJ1-3 | TRBV7-8 | NA | TGTGCCAGCAGCCTCTGGGGGACTTCCTACTCTGGAAACACCATATATTTT | CASSLWGTSYSGNTIYF
TRBD1 | TRBJ2-7 | TRBV4-1 | NA | TGCGCCAGCAGCCAACTCCAGGGGGCTCGCCGCGAGCAGTACTTC | CASSQLQGARREQYF
TRBD1 | TRBJ2-3 | TRBV29-1 | NA | TGCAGCGTTGACGGACAGGCGCGCACAGATACGCAGTATTTT | CSVDGQARTDTQYF
TRBD2 | TRBJ2-5 | TRBV2 | NA | TGTGCCAGCACACGGGGAGGGGAGACCCAGTACTTC | CASTRGGETQYF
NA | TRBJ2-3 | TRBV21-1 | NA | TGTGCCAGCAGCAAAGGGGGACACCCGAGCACAGATACGCAGTATTTT | CASSKGGHPSTDTQYF
NA | TRBJ1-1 | TRBV19 | few | TGTGCCAGTAGTGTCGGACAGACGAAGGTCACTGAAGCTTTCTTT | CASSVGQTKVTEAFF
NA | TRBJ2-2 | TRBV14 | NA | TGTGCCAGCACCAGGATTGCGAACACCGGGGAGCTGTTTTTT | CASTRIANTGELFF
NA | TRBJ2-2 | TRBV29-1 | NA | TGCAGCGTCGGTAGCGGCAACACCGGGGAGCTGTTTTTT | CSVGSGNTGELFF
TRBD1 | TRBJ2-7 | TRBV4-3 | few | TGCGCCAGCGCCCCGGGACAGGATTCCTACGAGCAGTACTTC | CASAPGQDSYEQYF
TRBD1 | TRBJ2-7 | TRBV6-6 | NA | TGTGCCAGCAGTTTCAACAGCGGGACAGGGGACTACGAGCAGTACTTC | CASSFNSGTGDYEQYF
TRBD1 | TRBJ2-7 | TRBV5-1 | NA | TGCGCCAGCAGCTTAACCGGGACAGGGATCCACGAGCAGTACTTC | CASSLTGTGIHEQYF
TRBD1 | TRBJ1-2 | TRBV11-2 | NA | TGTGCCAGCAGCTCACAGGGGGCCATTTTTGGCTACACCTTC | CASSSQGAIFGYTF
NA | TRBJ1-2 | TRBV7-2 | NA | TGTGCCAGTGGCAGGGGCTACACCTTC | CASGRGYTF
NA | TRBJ1-5 | TRBV6-1 | NA | TGTGCCAGCAGTGGGTTCAGGGCGAATCAGCCCCAGCATTTT | CASSGFRANQPQHF